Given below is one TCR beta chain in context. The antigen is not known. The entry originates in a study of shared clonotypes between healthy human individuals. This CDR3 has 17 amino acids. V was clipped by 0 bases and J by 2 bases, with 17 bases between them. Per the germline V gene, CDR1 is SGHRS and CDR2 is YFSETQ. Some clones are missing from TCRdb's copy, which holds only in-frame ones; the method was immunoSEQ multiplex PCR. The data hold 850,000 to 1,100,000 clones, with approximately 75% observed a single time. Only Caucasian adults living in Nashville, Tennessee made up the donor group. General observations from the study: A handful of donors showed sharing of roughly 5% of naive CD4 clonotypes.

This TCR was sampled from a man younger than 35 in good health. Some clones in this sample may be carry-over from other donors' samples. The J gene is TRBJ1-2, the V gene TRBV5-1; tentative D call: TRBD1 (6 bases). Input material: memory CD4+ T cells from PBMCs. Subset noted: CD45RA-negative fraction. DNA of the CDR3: TGCGCCAGCAGCTTGGACGGGGGCAGATTTTCCAACTATGGCTACACCTTC. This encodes CASSLDGGRFSNYGYTF.